The subject of this entry is one TCR beta chain. Its antigen is unidentified. It was into CD45RA+ naive and CD45RA-negative memory subsets that the CD4+ cells were split. The data are from a study of shared clonotypes between healthy human individuals. Study-level results: The represented genetic and exposure-history diversity was limited by the small number of donors.

The table came from immunoSEQ multiplex PCR; TCRdb's copy has only in-frame clones and leaves some out. This sample has roughly 1,100,000 clones, with roughly 80% found just once. CDR1 and CDR2 from the germline V gene are SGHTA and FQGNSA. This CDR3 contains 13 residues. V gave up 4 bases and J gave up 2 bases, with 9 bases separating them. The V call is TRBV7-2, the J call TRBJ2-7; D uncertain. Sequences were obtained from memory CD4+ T cells sorted from blood. The subset is: CD45RA-negative fraction. The receptor was derived from a man aged 18 to 30 in good health. The CDR3 nucleotides are TGTGCCAGCAGCTCTTCCAATACCTACGAGCAGTACTTC. Protein product: CASSSSNTYEQYF.